This T cell receptor (beta chain) was sequenced in a study of cytomegalovirus exposure and HLA in healthy donors. Points from the study as a whole: Investigators reported over 150 TCR beta chains as tied to cytomegalovirus. The number of N-insertions in an Asian-associated ancestry cluster was reportedly below the approximately 700-donor mean in a later analysis.

60 Vbeta and 13 Jbeta primers were used in PCR. Method: immunoSEQ multiplex PCR; TCRdb's copy keeps in-frame clones and lacks some. The table records under 300,000 clones, around 81% of them present only once. The CDR3 is made up of 11 amino acids. Germline loops: CDR1 SNHLY, CDR2 FYNNEI. V lost 7 bases to trimming and J lost 4 bases, with 7 bases between them. As concerns this clone: What it binds is unknown.

The receptor comes from a woman aged 60-75 years in good health and CMV-seropositive. The chain combines TRBV2 with TRBJ2-5; a possible D gene is TRBD2 (5 bases). Sequenced material: PBMCs. Here the CDR3 reads CASIGVETQYF. The CDR3 DNA reads TGTGCCAGCATCGGGGTAGAGACCCAGTACTTC.